This entry describes one T cell receptor (beta chain). Its antigen is still unknown. This sample is part of a study of T cells after posttransplantation cyclophosphamide. Study results and limitations: Blood and skin or GI T cell repertoires showed limited TRB overlap. Recipient CMV seropositivity and CMV reactivation strongly tracked TRB clonality.

TCRdb's table, derived via immunoSEQ multiplex PCR, lists solely in-frame clones and lacks some. Of 30,000 to 45,000 clones listed, more than 70% are singletons. Busulfan-fludarabine conditioning, marrow transplant, and cyclophosphamide on days +3 and +4 were administered. The CDR3 consists of 13 residues. CDR1 is MNHEY and CDR2 is SVGAGI in the germline V gene. The clonotype was recovered from a female patient aged 35-55 years who received an allogeneic stem cell transplant from a related donor, was CMV-positive, and had no GVHD. The T cells may partly be graft donor cells. Here the sequenced sample was CD4+ T cells sorted from blood, taken around 2,000 days after a stem cell transplant with posttransplant cyclophosphamide. The chain couples TRBV6-5 to TRBJ2-3, with D possibly being TRBD2 (5 bases). CDR3 sequence reads: CAVRGHTTDTQYF. The CDR3, as DNA: TGTGCGGTACGAGGGCATACCACAGATACGCAGTATTTT.